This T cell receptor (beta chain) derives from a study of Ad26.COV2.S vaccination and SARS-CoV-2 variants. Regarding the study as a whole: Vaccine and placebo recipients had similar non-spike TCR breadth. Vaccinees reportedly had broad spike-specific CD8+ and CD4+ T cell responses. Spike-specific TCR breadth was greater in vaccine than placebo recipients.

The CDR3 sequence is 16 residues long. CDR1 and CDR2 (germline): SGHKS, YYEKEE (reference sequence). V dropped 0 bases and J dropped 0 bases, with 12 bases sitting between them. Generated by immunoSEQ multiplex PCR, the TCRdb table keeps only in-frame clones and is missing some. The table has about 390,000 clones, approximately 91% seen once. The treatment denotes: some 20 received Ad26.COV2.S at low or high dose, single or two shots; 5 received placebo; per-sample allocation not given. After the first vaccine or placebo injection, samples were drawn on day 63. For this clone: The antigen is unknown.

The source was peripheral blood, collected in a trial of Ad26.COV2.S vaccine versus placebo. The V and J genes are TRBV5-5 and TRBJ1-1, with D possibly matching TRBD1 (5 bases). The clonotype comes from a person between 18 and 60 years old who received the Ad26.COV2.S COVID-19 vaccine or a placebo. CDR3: CASSLVSGPMNTEAFF. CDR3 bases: TGTGCCAGCAGCTTGGTCTCGGGGCCAATGAACACTGAAGCTTTCTTT.